Below are 15 T cell receptor beta chains sequenced from a single sample in a study of technical replicates of blood from a few donors. Clones were read by immunoSEQ multiplex PCR, and TCRdb kept only the in-frame ones, dropping some. This table holds tens of thousands of clones, roughly 98% found once. The sample was T cells isolated from PBMCs. These receptors were obtained from a human donor in good health.

The rearrangement uses TRBV6-5 and TRBJ2-1, with 7 bases identical to TRBD2. In germline, CDR1 is MNHEY, CDR2 SVGAGI. This CDR3 has 14 amino acids. V lost 2 bases and J lost 9; bases outside the gene matches: 7. CDR3 nucleotides: TGTGCCAGCAGTTACATGGCGGGAGTAGCTGAGCAGTTCTTC. Its translation is CASSYMAGVAEQFF.

The chain uses TRBV29-1 and TRBJ2-7, with 8 positions matching TRBD1. Germline trimming cut 7 bases from V and 0 bases from J; bases unmatched to any gene: 5. The CDR3 runs 13 residues. Germline V CDR1 and CDR2: SQVTM, ANQGSEA. CDR3 coding DNA: TGCAGCGCCGTGGACAGGGTCTCCTACGAGCAGTACTTC. Translating gives CSAVDRVSYEQYF.

This chain connects TRBV14 to TRBJ2-2; TRBD2 might be the D (5 bases). The ends were cut back, 0 bases at V and 1 base at J, with 9 bases in the middle. The germline CDR1 and CDR2 sequences are SGHDN and FVKESK. There are 16 residues in the CDR3. The CDR3 region has the DNA TGTGCCAGCAGCCAAGAGGTGGGAGTGAACACCGGGGAGCTGTTTTTT. This codes for CASSQEVGVNTGELFF.

This chain connects TRBV7-9 to TRBJ2-1, with a possible D match to TRBD2 (5 bases). CDR1 SEHNR and CDR2 FQNEAQ come from the germline V gene (reference sequence). The CDR3 covers 14 residues. Trimming took off 5 bases at V and 11 bases at J, with 19 bases between the two ends. The CDR3 sequence: CASSLHAGVHQQFF. The CDR3 region has the DNA TGTGCCAGCAGCCTACATGCGGGTGTCCACCAGCAGTTCTTC.

J is TRBJ2-6 and V is TRBV7-3; the match to TRBD1 covers 7 bases. Germline CDR1 and CDR2: SGHTA and FQGTGA. This CDR3 is 17 amino acids long. With 2 bases clipped from V and 3 bases from J, the junction kept 7 bases outside the gene matches. The CDR3 protein is CASSLERQGFGANVLTF. The CDR3 nucleotides are TGTGCCAGCAGCTTAGAGAGACAGGGCTTTGGGGCCAACGTCCTGACTTTC.

The chain joins TRBV18 to TRBJ2-7, with TRBD1 matching over 8 bases. The junction had 9 bases not matched to a gene; V was cut back by 3 bases and J by 5 bases. The CDR3 is made up of 15 amino acids. From germline, CDR1 is KGHSH and CDR2 LQKENI. CDR3 coding DNA: TGTGCCAGCTCACCGACCGGACAGGGCTTCCACGAGCAGTACTTC. This sequence encodes CASSPTGQGFHEQYF.

The CDR3 sequence: CASSLGGSNEQFF. Here the CDR3 DNA reads TGTGCCAGCAGCTTAGGGGGCAGCAATGAGCAGTTCTTC. The gene calls are TRBV7-6 and TRBJ2-1; TRBD1 is a possible D gene (5 bases). The CDR3 is 13 residues long. The germline CDR1 and CDR2 sequences are SGHVS and FNYEAQ. V lost 1 base and J lost 6, with 7 bases in between.

The CDR3 spells CSARDWEAQFF. In nucleotides, the CDR3 is TGCAGTGCTAGAGATTGGGAGGCGCAGTTCTTC. The V call is TRBV20-1, the J call TRBJ2-1, with a weak D call TRBD2 (6 bases). Germline CDR1 and CDR2: DFQATT and SNEGSKA (reference sequence). The CDR3 spans 11 residues. Trimming took 0 bases from V and 12 from J, leaving 9 bases between them.

This chain joins TRBV27 and TRBJ2-7, with TRBD1 matching 9 bases. The germline V gene has CDR1 MNHEY and CDR2 SMNVEV (reference sequence). The V and J ends lost 5 bases and 6 bases, in that order; junction bases with no gene match: 8. The CDR3 length is 14 residues. The CDR3 DNA sequence: TGTGCCAGCAGTCCCTTGGGACAGGGATCCGAGCAGTACTTC. The encoded protein is CASSPLGQGSEQYF.

This rearrangement joins TRBV6-5 to TRBJ2-1; TRBD1 might be the D (5 bases). Germline CDR1 is MNHEY and CDR2 is SVGAGI. V shed 1 base and J shed 4 bases, with 8 bases lying between them. The CDR3 has 14 residues. The CDR3 nucleotides are TGTGCCAGCAGTTACTTGGCAGGGTACAATGAGCAGTTCTTC. This encodes CASSYLAGYNEQFF.

For the CDR3, the DNA is TGCGCCAGCAGCCCGAGGACAGGGGGCTATAATGAAAAACTGTTTTTT. Translation: CASSPRTGGYNEKLFF. The V call is TRBV5-1, the J call TRBJ1-4; 11 nucleotides align to TRBD1. This CDR3 has 16 residues. Germline assignment: CDR1 SGHRS and CDR2 YFSETQ. V was clipped by 4 bases and J by 4 bases; unmatched bases: 6. Using reference TRBV5-1 and TRBJ1-4 for the parts outside the CDR3, the full variable domain is KAGVTQTPRYLIKTRGQQVTLSCSPISGHRSVSWYQQTPGQGLQFLFEYFSETQRNKGNFPGRFSGRQFSNSRSEMNVSTLELGDSALYLCASSPRTGGYNEKLFFGSGTQLSVL.

The chain recombines TRBV19 with TRBJ2-1; 12 bases fit TRBD2. The germline CDR1 and CDR2 sequences are LNHDA and SQIVND (reference sequence). CDR3 size: 16 residues. Trimming removed 1 base from V and 7 bases from J; junction bases left unmatched: 5. The CDR3 reads CASSIALAGGRNEQFF. The CDR3 bases are TGTGCCAGTAGTATAGCACTAGCGGGAGGTCGGAATGAGCAGTTCTTC.

The genes are TRBV19 and TRBJ1-1; no reliable D call. This CDR3 comprises 12 residues. Trimming took 1 base from V and 7 from J, leaving 7 bases between them. CDR1 and CDR2 from the germline V gene are LNHDA and SQIVND (reference sequence). This CDR3 reads CASSIGIYEAFF. The CDR3 DNA reads TGTGCCAGTAGTATAGGTATTTATGAAGCTTTCTTT.

The CDR3 protein is CASSPSKADQETQYF. The DNA for the CDR3 is TGTGCCAGCTCACCCTCCAAAGCGGACCAAGAGACCCAGTACTTC. The V gene is TRBV18, the J gene TRBJ2-5; D is possibly TRBD2 (5 bases). The germline CDR1 and CDR2 sequences are KGHSH and LQKENI. The CDR3 runs to 15 residues. The V and J ends lost 3 bases and 0 bases respectively, with 11 bases between them.

The chain employs TRBV9 and TRBJ1-2; D call uncertain. Trimming took off 5 bases at V and 1 base at J, with 12 bases between the two ends. Germline V lookup: CDR1 SGDLS, CDR2 YYNGEE. The CDR3 contains 14 residues. CDR3 sequence (DNA): TGTGCCAGCAGGGGCGACACACGTAACTATGGCTACACCTTC. Encoded protein: CASRGDTRNYGYTF.